The clone carrying this T cell receptor (beta chain) is medium-sized by share. The data were obtained in a study of shared clonotypes between healthy human individuals. Assay: immunoSEQ multiplex PCR; the TCRdb copy retains only in-frame clones and omits some. The sample contains under 120,000 clones, less than 75% of which appear only once. Germline V gives CDR1 MNHNS, CDR2 SASEGT. With 1 base removed from V and 4 bases from J, the gap between germline ends came to 13 bases. The CDR3 covers 15 residues. The clonotype comes from a woman between 25 and 40 years old in good health. The rearrangement links TRBV6-1 to TRBJ1-1, with D uncertain. Sequenced input: memory CD8+ T cells sorted from blood. Subset defined: CD45RO+ cells pooled with CCR7-negative TemRA cells. For the CDR3, the DNA is TGTGCCAGCAGTGAAGGGATCAGCGAGGGCACTGAAGCTTTCTTT. It translates to CASSEGISEGTEAFF.